In its sample, the clone carrying this T cell receptor beta chain was seen many times. The antigen remains unidentified. The CDR3 length is 15 residues. It was by quantitative 5'-RACE with molecular barcodes that TCR beta libraries were made. TCRdb redid the calling of the 5' RACE reads with MiXCR, one entry per CDR3 protein. Among 100,000 to 150,000 distinct CDR3 sequences listed, about 10% were seen once. This sample was included in a study of CD8 T cells in ankylosing spondylitis. Study outcomes and limitations: Disease-linked clones reportedly concentrated significantly in matched ankylosing spondylitis synovial fluid. Reactive arthritis synovial fluid and blood were previously reported to contain some motif variants. In peripheral blood, disease-linked CD8+ clones occurred at relatively low frequencies.

The sequencing sample was made of blood, either unsorted or a sorted T cell fraction (not recorded which). This receptor was identified in a female donor with ankylosing spondylitis or in good health (not recorded which). The rearrangement uses TRBV21-1 and TRBJ1-2; no check of the table's D call, TRBD1, against the DNA was made. TRBV21-1 is designated a pseudogene. CDR3 DNA: TGTGCCATTCTCCCCGGGACAGCGAACAACTATGGCTACACCTTC. This translates into CAILPGTANNYGYTF.